Described below is a single T cell receptor beta chain sequence and its context. Its specificity is not known. The data originate from a study of T cell responses to AZD1222 COVID-19 vaccine. The CDR3 covers 13 residues. CDR1 and CDR2 from the germline V gene are SQVTM and ANQGSEA. Trimming shortened V by 6 bases and J by 2 bases, and 12 bases separated the two germline ends. Whole-study findings and limits: Donors in the cohort were predominantly white British and more often female, and clonal diversity was possibly underestimated. The study found Spike-specific TCR breadth and depth rose after two AZD1222 doses. There were vaccine-associated CD4 TCRs across spike, dominant at 160-218 and 743-854. Of spike-specific TCRs, nearly half reportedly target regions left unmutated in variants.

Clones were read by immunoSEQ multiplex PCR, and TCRdb kept only the in-frame ones, dropping some. The table records around 180,000 clones, more than 70% of them present only once. The V gene is TRBV29-1, the J gene TRBJ2-3; no clear D gene. The receptor's source is an adult who received the AZD1222 COVID-19 vaccine. The source material was peripheral blood, sampled 28 days after the second AZD1222 dose. The CDR3 DNA reads TGCAGCGTCTCCCAGCCCTACACAGATACGCAGTATTTT. As protein: CSVSQPYTDTQYF.